These 7 T cell receptor beta chains share one sample of origin, sequenced in a study of regulatory T cells in long-lasting Graves disease. Time point noted: newly diagnosed GD, antithyroid drugs for less than 3 months. PBMC RNA was the source of the TCR library. HTBI primers from iRepertoire and Arm-PCR of CDR3 regions yielded the TCR beta libraries. Each CDR3 protein gets one entry after TCRdb re-called the multiplex PCR reads with MiXCR. The sample lists roughly 440,000 distinct CDR3 sequences, approximately 16% occurring once. This sample was also put to use in a study of T cells in Graves' hyperthyroidism and ophthalmopathy.

The sample was peripheral blood mononuclear cells (PBMCs), taken at new diagnosis, from a patient treated with antithyroid drugs. These receptors were taken from a woman aged 18-29 years with Graves disease.

This clonotype was detected ten times or more. V gene TRBV6-6 combines with J gene TRBJ2-1; perhaps TRBD2 as D (5 bases). CDR3 length: 13 residues. Germline V gene sequence: CDR1 MNHNY, CDR2 SVGAGI (reference sequence). The V gene lost 0 bases and the J gene lost 9 bases, with 9 bases spanning the gap. CDR3 coding DNA: TGTGCCAGCAGTTACTCGGCGGGCCTTGAGCAGTTCTTC. This encodes CASSYSAGLEQFF.

In its sample, this clonotype was seen many times. This chain's CDR3 is CASTPGGGRHTDTQYF. The DNA for the CDR3 is TGCGCCAGCACCCCCGGGGGGGGGCGGCACACAGATACGCAGTATTTT. The chain is built from TRBV5-1 and TRBJ2-3; 8 bases are a match to TRBD2. CDR3 size: 16 residues. From germline, CDR1 is SGHRS and CDR2 YFSETQ. Unmatched junction bases numbered 11, after V lost 6 bases and J lost 2 bases.

The V and J genes are TRBV7-9 and TRBJ2-7; TRBD1 matches at 9 bases. V shed 2 bases and J 2 bases; nucleotides not matched to a gene: 10. This CDR3 has 17 amino acids. Germline CDR1 is SEHNR and CDR2 is FQNEAQ (reference sequence). The CDR3 region is CASSLFPPGTGTYEQYF. As DNA, the CDR3 is TGTGCCAGCAGCTTATTCCCCCCGGGGACAGGGACCTACGAGCAGTACTTC.

This clonotype was seen a handful of times. CDR3 sequence: CASSVGRGETDTQYF. The CDR3 DNA follows: TGTGCCAGCAGCGTAGGTAGAGGGGAGACAGATACGCAGTATTTT. V is TRBV9 and J is TRBJ2-3, with D perhaps assigned TRBD1 or TRBD2 (5 bases each). V was shortened by 0 bases and J by 3 bases, with 11 bases between the two germline ends. From germline, CDR1 is SGDLS and CDR2 YYNGEE. The CDR3 sequence is 15 residues long. Complete variable domain (other parts from reference TRBV9 and TRBJ2-3): DSGVTQTPKHLITATGQRVTLRCSPRSGDLSVYWYQQSLDQGLQFLIQYYNGEERAKGNILERFSAQQFPDLHSELNLSSLELGDSALYFCASSVGRGETDTQYFGPGTRLTVL.

V gene TRBV28 combines with J gene TRBJ2-2; the match to TRBD1 covers 9 bases. Germline V CDR1 and CDR2: MDHEN, SYDVKM. The CDR3 runs 15 residues. Losses at the gene ends were 5 bases for V and 7 bases for J; bases not matched to a gene: 8. DNA of the CDR3: TGTGCCAGCAGTGTCGGGACAGGGCAGTACGGGGAGCTGTTTTTT. Translating it yields CASSVGTGQYGELFF.

The chain joins TRBV5-1 to TRBJ2-1, with D possibly matching TRBD1 (6 bases). The closer fit of TRBJ2-5 to the DNA end suggests the J call may be wrong. The germline CDR1 and CDR2 sequences are SGHRS and YFSETQ. CDR3 length: 15 amino acids. The chain's CDR3 is CASSATQGSGQTQYF. The CDR3 DNA sequence: TGCGCCAGCAGCGCGACACAGGGATCGGGACAGACCCAGTACTTC.

This clonotype came up a few times. The chain employs TRBV5-6 and TRBJ2-7; the D is unclear. V shed 0 bases and J shed 4 bases, with 17 bases lying between them. The CDR3 sequence is 16 residues long. CDR1 SGHDT and CDR2 YYEEEE come from the germline V gene. The DNA for the CDR3 is TGTGCCAGCAGCTTGGTACGGCGACTCCCCACTTACGAGCAGTACTTC. This codes for CASSLVRRLPTYEQYF.